This TCR beta chain was identified during a study of beta chain features in type 1 diabetes. Study conclusions and caveats: cDNA-based reads could over-represent cells with high TCR expression. When Type 1 diabetes patients were examined, their TCRB CDR3s proved moderately but significantly shorter in all four CD4+ subsets.

Comments on this clone: No antigen is known for it.

V was clipped by 3 bases and J by 0 bases, with 14 bases between them. The CDR3 consists of 16 residues. The V gene's germline CDR1 is KGHSH and CDR2 LQKENI. Sequencing targeted expressed TCRB transcripts, as all isolated RNA had been reverse transcribed. Sequencing was performed with immunoSEQ multiplex PCR; in TCRdb, only in-frame clones are kept and a portion is missing. In the table there are 300,000 or so clones, approximately 13% of which are singletons. The chain combines TRBV18 with TRBJ1-1, with D perhaps TRBD1 (6 bases). The sequencing input was naive CD4+ T cells from blood. The TCR originated in a woman between 18 and 30 years old with type 1 diabetes. In DNA form, the CDR3 reads TGTGCCAGCTCACCTCAGGACAGCATCATGAACACTGAAGCTTTCTTT. Protein sequence: CASSPQDSIMNTEAFF. The complete variable domain, with remaining parts taken from reference TRBV18 and TRBJ1-1, reads NAGVMQNPRHLVRRRGQEARLRCSPMKGHSHVYWYRQLPEEGLKFMVYLQKENIIDESGMPKERFSAEFPKEGPSILRIQQVVRGDSAAYFCASSPQDSIMNTEAFFGQGTRLTVV.